The 20 T cell receptor beta chains below come from one sample, sequenced in a study of response to subunit inactivated influenza vaccine. TCRdb itself ran the RT-PCR reads through MiXCR, one entry per CDR3 protein. The sample carries 550,000 to 600,000 distinct CDR3 sequences, over 9.5% recorded once. The specimen was PBMCs from blood, collected on the day of vaccination. The receptors here all came from a man aged 50 or older who received an inactivated influenza vaccine.

This clonotype was observed a few times. The chain carries TRBV7-9 and TRBJ2-1; a weak D match, TRBD2 (5 bases). Trimming removed 1 base from V and 5 bases from J, with 15 bases in between. Germline CDR1 is SEHNR and CDR2 is FQNEAQ (reference sequence). This CDR3 spans 16 amino acids. CDR3 nucleotides: TGTGCCAGCAGCTTAGGTGTTGGGAGACGTGACAATGAGCAGTTCTTC. It specifies CASSLGVGRRDNEQFF.

This clonotype was found a few times. V gene TRBV20-1 combines with J gene TRBJ1-1; no firm D call. Germline CDR1 and CDR2: DFQATT and SNEGSKA (reference sequence). The CDR3 is 13 residues long. The V end was cut by 7 bases, the J end by 0 bases, with 12 bases between. The CDR3 is CSVPTRVNTEAFF. CDR3 nucleotides: TGCAGTGTCCCGACCCGGGTGAACACTGAAGCTTTCTTT.

This chain links TRBV12-3 or TRBV12-4 with TRBJ2-7; no reliable D call. There are 12 residues in the CDR3. Trimming left V 4 bases short and J 7 bases short, with 11 bases between. The CDR3 DNA reads as TGTGCCAGCAGTTCCGCGGTGGGGGAGCAGTACTTC. Protein product: CASSSAVGEQYF.

In this sample, this clonotype turned up a few times. The CDR3 protein is CASSLSVFQGYTF. The CDR3 DNA is TGTGCCAGCAGCTTAAGTGTATTTCAGGGTTACACCTTC. V and J are TRBV11-2 and TRBJ1-2; a possible D gene is TRBD1 (5 bases). Germline V gene data show CDR1 as SGHAT and CDR2 as FQNNGV. This CDR3 is built from 13 residues. V gave up 2 bases and J gave up 11 bases, with 15 bases separating them.

This clonotype was counted a few times. The chain has TRBV10-3 and TRBJ2-6, with D possibly matching TRBD1 (6 bases). This CDR3 has 17 residues. Trimming took 4 bases from V and 3 from J, leaving 16 bases between them. Germline V lookup: CDR1 ENHRY, CDR2 SYGVKD. The CDR3 DNA follows: TGTGCCATCAGTGCATGGGGGCATCAAGGTGGGGCCAACGTCCTGACTTTC. Translated, it gives CAISAWGHQGGANVLTF.

This rearrangement joins TRBV4-1 to TRBJ2-1; D remains ambiguous. The CDR3 consists of 15 residues. V lost 3 bases and J 5 bases, leaving 14 bases between the germline ends. Germline CDR1 MGHRA, CDR2 YSYEKL. The CDR3 DNA reads as TGCGCCAGCAGCCAGTTGACCGTATTAAACAATGAGCAGTTCTTC. Protein sequence: CASSQLTVLNNEQFF.

This clonotype turned up a few times. CDR3 amino acids: CASSQGTSAALVFEPSYNEQFF. CDR3 DNA: TGCGCCAGCAGCCAGGGGACTAGCGCTGCGTTGGTCTTTGAACCTTCCTACAATGAGCAGTTCTTC. The chain employs TRBV4-1 and TRBJ2-1; 10 nucleotides align to TRBD2. This CDR3 has 22 residues. Looked up from germline, CDR1 is MGHRA and CDR2 is YSYEKL. J gave up 1 base and V 3 bases, and 21 bases lay outside the gene matches.

This clonotype was recorded a few times. V is TRBV28 and J is TRBJ2-7; 9 bases match TRBD2. Germline values: CDR1 MDHEN, CDR2 SYDVKM. The CDR3 runs 16 residues. V shed 5 bases, J shed 1 base, and the junction held 9 bases outside the gene matches. The CDR3 loop reads CASSRIGTSTSYEQYF. The CDR3, as DNA: TGTGCCAGCAGTAGAATCGGGACTAGCACTTCCTACGAGCAGTACTTC.

This clonotype was picked up a small number of times. The chain joins TRBV28 to TRBJ1-6, with D unresolved. Germline CDR1 reads MDHEN; CDR2 reads SYDVKM. The germline V and J ends were trimmed by 8 bases and 7 bases, with 12 bases remaining between them. This CDR3 has 13 residues. This CDR3 is CASAPLPNSPLHF. In DNA form, the CDR3 reads TGTGCCAGCGCGCCCCTACCAAATTCACCCCTCCACTTT.

V gene TRBV7-9 combines with J gene TRBJ2-6; D ambiguous. V was shortened by 3 bases and J by 1 base, with 7 bases between the two germline ends. From germline, CDR1 is SEHNR and CDR2 FQNEAQ (reference sequence). The CDR3 covers 15 residues. The CDR3: CASSFRASGANVLTF. The CDR3 region has the DNA TGTGCCAGCAGCTTCCGGGCATCTGGGGCCAACGTCCTGACTTTC.

This clonotype came up a few times. The chain carries TRBV4-1 and TRBJ2-1; 13 positions agree with TRBD2. The CDR3 is 16 residues long. V lost 4 bases, J lost 6 bases, and 6 bases stayed unmatched. Germline V gene sequence: CDR1 MGHRA, CDR2 YSYEKL. CDR3 protein: CASSRQLAGGINEQFF. CDR3 nucleotides: TGCGCCAGCAGCCGACAACTAGCGGGGGGGATCAATGAGCAGTTCTTC.

This clonotype was recorded at least ten times. The chain employs TRBV9 and TRBJ2-5; possible D gene TRBD2, 6 bases. The V and J ends lost 0 bases and 1 base respectively, with 10 bases between them. The length of the CDR3 is 15 residues. CDR1 and CDR2 from the germline V gene are SGDLS and YYNGEE. CDR3 sequence: CASSVATGGQETQYF. CDR3 bases: TGTGCCAGCAGCGTAGCTACCGGGGGCCAAGAGACCCAGTACTTC.

The chain has TRBV12-3 or TRBV12-4 and TRBJ2-2, with 7 bases matching TRBD2. This CDR3 is 17 amino acids long. V lost 6 bases and J lost 0; bases outside the gene matches: 10. The CDR3 region is CASRLMGRASNTGELFF. Here the CDR3 DNA reads TGTGCCAGCAGACTCATGGGGAGGGCATCGAACACCGGGGAGCTGTTTTTT.

The gene calls are TRBV20-1 and TRBJ2-5; D may match TRBD1 or TRBD2 (5 bases each). Deletions cut 5 bases from V and 3 bases from J, with 10 bases between. The germline gives CDR1 DFQATT, CDR2 SNEGSKA (reference sequence). CDR3 size: 12 residues. The DNA of the CDR3 is TGCAGTGCTGCCGGGACGGAAGAGACCCAGTACTTC. It translates to CSAAGTEETQYF.

This clonotype has a count of ten or more. The genes are TRBV7-9 and TRBJ1-3, with D uncertain. The CDR3 has 15 residues. Germline V CDR1 and CDR2: SEHNR, FQNEAQ (reference sequence). V was trimmed by 0 bases and J by 0 bases, leaving 6 bases between them. The CDR3 region has the DNA TGTGCCAGCAGCTTAGCTCGGGGCTCTGGAAACACCATATATTTT. Its translation is CASSLARGSGNTIYF.

The V call is TRBV27, the J call TRBJ2-5; no clear D. The CDR3 length is 14 residues. With 6 bases removed from V and 5 bases from J, the gap between germline ends came to 16 bases. Germline V gene lookup returns CDR1 MNHEY and CDR2 SMNVEV (reference sequence). Here the CDR3 DNA reads TGTGCCAGCAGCGCCAGTGGTTCTAGGGAGACCCAGTACTTC. Translating it yields CASSASGSRETQYF.

This clonotype was counted ten times or more. The rearrangement uses TRBV20-1 and TRBJ2-1, with D hard to call. The V gene lost 4 bases and the J gene lost 3 bases, with 4 bases spanning the gap. Germline-derived CDR1 and CDR2 are DFQATT and SNEGSKA (reference sequence). The CDR3 is 11 amino acids. DNA of the CDR3: TGCAGTGCTAAAGACTACAATGAGCAGTTCTTC. Translated, it gives CSAKDYNEQFF.

This clonotype showed up many times. V and J are TRBV4-3 and TRBJ2-3; perhaps TRBD2 as D (5 bases). The CDR3 totals 16 residues. The germline V and J ends were trimmed by 4 bases and 0 bases, with 14 bases remaining between them. Germline CDR1 reads LGHNA; CDR2 reads YSLEER. CDR3 nucleotide sequence: TGCGCCAGCAGCCGCTCGGGGTTATCTAGCACAGATACGCAGTATTTT. It yields the protein CASSRSGLSSTDTQYF.

This clonotype was recorded a few times. CDR3 protein: CASSLIGAGGGEQFF. Here the CDR3 DNA reads TGTGCCAGCAGTTTGATTGGAGCGGGAGGGGGTGAGCAGTTCTTC. The genes are TRBV28 and TRBJ2-1; 10 bases align to TRBD2. The CDR3 has 15 residues. J was trimmed by 9 bases and V by 3 bases; bases with no gene match: 8. Germline V gives CDR1 MDHEN, CDR2 SYDVKM.

CDR3 bases: TGTGCCAGCAGCCTCCGGGTCTCTGGGGCCAACGTCCTGACTTTC. It encodes CASSLRVSGANVLTF. The chain employs TRBV14 and TRBJ2-6; D uncertain. V was cut by 4 bases and J by 0 bases, with 7 bases left in between. The CDR3 has 15 amino acids. In germline, CDR1 is SGHDN, CDR2 FVKESK.